A selection of T cell receptor beta chains follows, all from one sample in a study of T cell changes during pregnancy in multiple sclerosis. The method was immunoSEQ multiplex PCR; TCRdb's version includes in-frame clones alone and lacks a portion of them. The data contain about 37,000 clones, approximately 90% of them singletons. Here the sequenced sample was CD4+ T cells from peripheral blood mononuclear cells, taken in the third trimester of pregnancy. These receptor sequences come from a female donor in good health, enrolled as a control in a pregnancy study. CDR3s include the opening cysteine and the closing phenylalanine or tryptophan. Fields, in order: clone size, J gene, D gene, V gene, CDR3 DNA, CDR3 protein. A D gene is named only where the DNA matches it firmly. Expanded clones are given a class, and other clones once, few, many or no size at all.

>NA|TRBJ1-4|NA|TRBV10-3
TGTGCCATCAGTGAGTCGACAGAAAAACTGTTTTTT
CAISESTEKLFF
>NA|TRBJ2-7|TRBD2|TRBV13
TGTGCCAGCAGCGGATGGGTAGCGGGGGACCTCGAGCAGTACTTC
CASSGWVAGDLEQYF
>NA|TRBJ2-1|TRBD2|TRBV4-2
TGTGCCAGCAGCCAAGTTAGCGGGGGGGCCAATTACAATGAGCAGTTCTTC
CASSQVSGGANYNEQFF
>NA|TRBJ2-1|TRBD2|TRBV5-8
TGTGCCAGCAGCTTTTTTAGCGGGAAGGTCTACAATGAGCAGTTCTTC
CASSFFSGKVYNEQFF
>NA|TRBJ1-4|NA|TRBV7-6
TGTGCCAGCAGCCTAGGGACCGGGGTTGAAAAACTGTTTTTT
CASSLGTGVEKLFF
>NA|TRBJ2-2|NA|TRBV5-4
TGTGCCAGCAGCTTGTTAAAGGGGTCCACCGGGGAGCTGTTTTTT
CASSLLKGSTGELFF
>once|TRBJ2-1|TRBD1|TRBV7-2
TGTGCCAGCAGCCCCTGGACAGGGAAGGGATACAATGAGCAGTTCTTC
CASSPWTGKGYNEQFF
>NA|TRBJ2-1|NA|TRBV27
TGTGCCAGCAGTTTATACCCACGGACAGCGGGAACGAATGAGCAGTTCTTC
CASSLYPRTAGTNEQFF
>NA|TRBJ2-7|TRBD1|TRBV10-3
TGTGCCATCAGTGACCGGGACAGGGGGATTTACGAGCAGTACTTC
CAISDRDRGIYEQYF
>NA|TRBJ1-3|NA|TRBV9
TGTGCCAGCAACCAGGGTGAAAACACCATATATTTT
CASNQGENTIYF
>NA|TRBJ2-4|NA|TRBV5-1
TGCGCCAGCAGCTTGGGGGACGGGGGAGGCATTCAGTACTTC
CASSLGDGGGIQYF
>NA|TRBJ2-1|TRBD2|TRBV9
TGTGCCAGCAGCGTACAGAGCGGGAGAGAGAATGAGCAGTTCTTC
CASSVQSGRENEQFF
>NA|TRBJ1-4|TRBD1|TRBV28
TGTGCCAGCAGACCAGGGGGTGTGACTAATGAAAAACTGTTTTTT
CASRPGGVTNEKLFF
>NA|TRBJ2-1|NA|TRBV5-1
TGCGCCAGCAGCTCTGGGGCGTCGGGTGAGCAGTTCTTC
CASSSGASGEQFF
>NA|TRBJ1-4|NA|TRBV7-2
TGTGCCAGCAGCTTAGCGACGGGGGGTGGAGAAAAACTGTTTTTT
CASSLATGGGEKLFF
>NA|TRBJ1-6|TRBD1|TRBV5-1
TGCGCCAGCAGCTTGGGGACAGGGTTCCCACCCCTCCACTTT
CASSLGTGFPPLHF
>NA|TRBJ2-5|TRBD2|TRBV19
TGTGCCAGTAAGGGAATAGCGGGGGCCTATCAAGAGACCCAGTACTTC
CASKGIAGAYQETQYF
>NA|TRBJ2-1|NA|TRBV7-3
TGTGCCAGCAGCTTAGGAGGTTCGGGGAGGGGGAATGAGCAGTTCTTC
CASSLGGSGRGNEQFF
>NA|TRBJ2-1|NA|TRBV11-2
TGTGCCAGCAGTCCTACCCTGAGGAGGGCCACCTACAATGAGCAGTTCTTC
CASSPTLRRATYNEQFF
>NA|TRBJ1-1|TRBD1|TRBV7-9
TGTGCCAGCAGCTGGGACAGGGGCACTGAAGCTTTCTTT
CASSWDRGTEAFF
>NA|TRBJ2-7|NA|TRBV7-9
TGTGCCAGCAGCGGCCCCCGCGAGCAGTACTTC
CASSGPREQYF
>NA|TRBJ2-7|TRBD2|TRBV5-4
TGTGCCAGCAGACTAGCGGGGGGTTACGAGCAGTACTTC
CASRLAGGYEQYF
>NA|TRBJ1-2|NA|TRBV7-2
TGTGCCAGCAGCTCCTCGGAACTTCGGAGGGGCTACACCTTC
CASSSSELRRGYTF
>few|TRBJ1-1|NA|TRBV20-1
TGCAGTGCTTCGGAGAGGACTGAAGCTTTCTTT
CSASERTEAFF
>NA|TRBJ2-1|NA|TRBV7-2
TGTGCCAGCAGCTTACCGGGAGTCTCCTACAATGAGCAGTTCTTC
CASSLPGVSYNEQFF
>NA|TRBJ2-3|TRBD2|TRBV15
TGTGCCACCAGCAGGGGACTAGCGGGGGCCTTAAACACAGATACGCAGTATTTT
CATSRGLAGALNTDTQYF
>NA|TRBJ1-5|TRBD1|TRBV6-7
TGTGCCAGCAGCCCAAAGGAGGACAGGGCCCATCAGCCCCAGCATTTT
CASSPKEDRAHQPQHF
>NA|TRBJ1-1|TRBD1|TRBV9
TGTGCCAGCAGCGAGACAGGGACCATGAACACTGAAGCTTTCTTT
CASSETGTMNTEAFF
>NA|TRBJ2-7|TRBD2|TRBV5-1
TGCGCCAGCAGCTTGTCCGGGAGGTCCCTTTTGGGAGAGCAGTACTTC
CASSLSGRSLLGEQYF
>NA|TRBJ2-6|TRBD1|TRBV7-2
TGTGCCAGCAGCACCTGGACAGGGGCGGACGTCCTGACTTTC
CASSTWTGADVLTF
>NA|TRBJ2-4|NA|TRBV15
TGTGCCACCAGCAGACTTATGATGGACATTGACCTAGCCAAAAACATTCAGTACTTC
CATSRLMMDIDLAKNIQYF
>NA|TRBJ2-7|NA|TRBV6-1
TGTGCCAGCAGTGCTGGGACTGGAAAGTACTTC
CASSAGTGKYF
>NA|TRBJ1-5|NA|TRBV5-6
TGTGCCAGCAGCCACATAGGGGCTACTAATCAGCCCCAGCATTTT
CASSHIGATNQPQHF
>NA|TRBJ2-1|TRBD1|TRBV29-1
TGCAGCGGTAAGGGGGCCTCCTACAATGAGCAGTTCTTC
CSGKGASYNEQFF
>NA|TRBJ2-5|NA|TRBV27
TGTGCCAGCAGTTTAGGGCCAGGGCAGACCGTCCTCAAACAAGAGACCCAGTACTTC
CASSLGPGQTVLKQETQYF
>NA|TRBJ2-7|TRBD2|TRBV9
TGTGCCAGCAGCGTAGGGGCTAGCGGATTGTACGAGCAGTACTTC
CASSVGASGLYEQYF
>few|TRBJ1-1|NA|TRBV9
TGTGCCAGCAGCGTATTCTTCGACACTGAAGCTTTCTTT
CASSVFFDTEAFF
>NA|TRBJ2-6|TRBD2|TRBV28
TGTGCCAGCAATAGGACCAGGGAGGGGGGGGCCAACGTCCTGACTTTC
CASNRTREGGANVLTF
>NA|TRBJ1-2|NA|TRBV6-5
TGTGCCAGCACCCCAGGACAGCGAAAAGGGGGCTACACCTTC
CASTPGQRKGGYTF
>NA|TRBJ1-1|NA|TRBV5-4
TGTGCCAGCAGCTTGGGAGCCTTTCAGGCTGAAGCTTTCTTT
CASSLGAFQAEAFF
>NA|TRBJ2-7|TRBD2|TRBV9
TGTGCCAGCAGCGTATCAGCGGGAGCGAAAAGGAACGAGCAGTACTTC
CASSVSAGAKRNEQYF
>NA|TRBJ2-7|NA|TRBV18
TGTGCCAGCTCACCGGGCACAGGACGGTACGAGCAGTACTTC
CASSPGTGRYEQYF
>NA|TRBJ2-5|TRBD2|TRBV7-7
TGTGCTAGCAGCTCTAATAGCGGGGGGCAAGAGACCCAGTACTTC
CASSSNSGGQETQYF
>once|TRBJ1-6|NA|TRBV18
TGTGCCAGCTCACCACCCTACTCCTATAATTCACCCCTCCACTTT
CASSPPYSYNSPLHF
>NA|TRBJ2-2|TRBD2|TRBV18
TGTGCCAGCTCACAGACTAGCGGGGGCACCGGGGAGCTGTTTTTT
CASSQTSGGTGELFF
>NA|TRBJ2-3|NA|TRBV5-1
TGCGCCAGCAGCTTAGGGACTTTCACAGATACGCAGTATTTT
CASSLGTFTDTQYF
>NA|TRBJ2-5|NA|TRBV5-1
TGCGCCAGCAGTAGGGGCCCTGCAGGGACCCAGTACTTC
CASSRGPAGTQYF